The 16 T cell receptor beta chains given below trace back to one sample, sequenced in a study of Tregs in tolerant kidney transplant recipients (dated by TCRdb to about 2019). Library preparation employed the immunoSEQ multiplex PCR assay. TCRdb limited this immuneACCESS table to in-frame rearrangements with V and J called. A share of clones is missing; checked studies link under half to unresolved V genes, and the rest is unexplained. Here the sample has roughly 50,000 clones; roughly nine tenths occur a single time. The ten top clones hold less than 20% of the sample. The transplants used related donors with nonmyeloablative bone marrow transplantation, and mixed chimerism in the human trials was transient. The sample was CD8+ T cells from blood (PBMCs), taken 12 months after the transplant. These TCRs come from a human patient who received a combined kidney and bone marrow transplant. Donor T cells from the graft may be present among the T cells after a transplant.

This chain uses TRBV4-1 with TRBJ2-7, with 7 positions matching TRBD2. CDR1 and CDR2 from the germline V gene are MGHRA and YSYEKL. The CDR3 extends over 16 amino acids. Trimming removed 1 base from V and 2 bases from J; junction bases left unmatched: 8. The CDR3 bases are TGCGCCAGCAGCCAAGTTACTAGCGATGGCGCCTACGAGCAGTACTTC. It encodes CASSQVTSDGAYEQYF.

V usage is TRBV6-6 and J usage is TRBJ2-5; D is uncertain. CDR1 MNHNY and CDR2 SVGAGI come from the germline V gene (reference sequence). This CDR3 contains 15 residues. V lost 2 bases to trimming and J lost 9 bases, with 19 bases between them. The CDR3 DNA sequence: TGTGCCAGCAGTTACGTAGAGGAAGGTTATCGGTCCCAGTACTTC. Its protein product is CASSYVEEGYRSQYF.

The CDR3 coding sequence is TGTGCCAGTAGTATGTCGGGACTAGCGGGAGGGCCTGGGCAGTTCTTC. The encoded protein is CASSMSGLAGGPGQFF. The chain recombines TRBV19 with TRBJ2-1; 16 bases are shared with TRBD2. This CDR3 comprises 16 residues. Germline trimming cut 3 bases from V and 12 bases from J; bases unmatched to any gene: 8. Germline CDR1 LNHDA, CDR2 SQIVND (reference sequence).

The DNA for the CDR3 is TGTGCCAGCAGTTGGGGACTCACCTACGAGCAGTACTTC. Translating gives CASSWGLTYEQYF. The chain links TRBV27 to TRBJ2-7, with D tentatively TRBD2 (6 bases). The CDR3 sequence is 13 residues long. Trimming removed 4 bases at V and 2 bases at J, with 9 bases between. CDR1 and CDR2 from the germline V gene are MNHEY and SMNVEV (reference sequence).

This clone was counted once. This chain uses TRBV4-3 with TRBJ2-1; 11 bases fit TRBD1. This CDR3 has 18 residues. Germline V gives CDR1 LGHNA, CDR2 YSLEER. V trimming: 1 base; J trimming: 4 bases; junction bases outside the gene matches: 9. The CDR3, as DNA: TGCGCCAGCAGCCAAGGGGATCGCCGGGACAGGGGGTACAATGAGCAGTTCTTC. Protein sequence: CASSQGDRRDRGYNEQFF.

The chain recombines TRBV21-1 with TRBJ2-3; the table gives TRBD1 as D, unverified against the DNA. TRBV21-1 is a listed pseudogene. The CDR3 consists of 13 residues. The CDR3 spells CASRRQGRDTQYF. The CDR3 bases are TGTGCCAGCCGCAGACAGGGTAGAGATACGCAGTATTTT.

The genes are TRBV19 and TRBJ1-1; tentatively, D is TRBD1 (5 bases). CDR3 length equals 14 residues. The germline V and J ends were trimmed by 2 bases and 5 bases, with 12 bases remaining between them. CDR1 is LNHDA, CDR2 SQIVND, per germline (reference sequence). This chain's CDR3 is CASSISRGATEAFF. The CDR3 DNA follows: TGTGCCAGTAGTATATCTAGGGGCGCGACTGAAGCTTTCTTT.

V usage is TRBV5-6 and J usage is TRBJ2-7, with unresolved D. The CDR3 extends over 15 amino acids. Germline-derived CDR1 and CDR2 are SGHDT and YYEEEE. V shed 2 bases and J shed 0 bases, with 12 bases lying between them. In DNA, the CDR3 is TGTGCCAGCAGCTTTGGTCCAGGATCCTCCTACGAGCAGTACTTC. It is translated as CASSFGPGSSYEQYF.

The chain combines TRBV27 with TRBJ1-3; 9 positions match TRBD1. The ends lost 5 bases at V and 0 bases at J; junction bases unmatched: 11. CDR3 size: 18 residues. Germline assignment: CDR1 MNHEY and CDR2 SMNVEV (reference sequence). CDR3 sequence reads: CASSPLHSDRGSGNTIYF. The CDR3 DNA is TGTGCCAGCAGTCCCCTACACTCGGACAGGGGCTCTGGAAACACCATATATTTT.

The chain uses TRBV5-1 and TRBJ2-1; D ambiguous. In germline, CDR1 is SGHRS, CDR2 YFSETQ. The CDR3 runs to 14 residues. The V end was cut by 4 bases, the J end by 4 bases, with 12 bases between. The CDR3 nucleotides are TGCGCCAGCAGCAGTGGTGAGTTATACAATGAGCAGTTCTTC. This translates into CASSSGELYNEQFF.

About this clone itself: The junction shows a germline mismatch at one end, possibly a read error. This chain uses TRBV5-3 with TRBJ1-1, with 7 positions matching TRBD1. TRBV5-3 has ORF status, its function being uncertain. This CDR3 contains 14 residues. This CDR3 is CARSLRQGVGVMDF. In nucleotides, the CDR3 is TGTGCCAGAAGCTTACGACAGGGAGTGGGGGTAATGGATTTT.

The DNA for the CDR3 is TGCGCCAGCAGCCAAGTTGGAGCGGCCCACAATGAGCAGTTCTTC. Translation gives CASSQVGAAHNEQFF. The chain employs TRBV4-1 and TRBJ2-1, with D possibly being TRBD2 (5 bases). The germline CDR1 and CDR2 sequences are MGHRA and YSYEKL. V was shortened by 1 base and J by 5 bases, with 12 bases between the two germline ends. This CDR3 spans 15 amino acids.

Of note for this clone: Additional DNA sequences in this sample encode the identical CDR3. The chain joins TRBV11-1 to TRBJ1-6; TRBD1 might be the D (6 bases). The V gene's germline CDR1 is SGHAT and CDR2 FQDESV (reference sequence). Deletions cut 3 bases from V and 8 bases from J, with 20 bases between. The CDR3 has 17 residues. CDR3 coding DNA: TGTGCCAGCAGCTTCGGAATGGGCATGGGACACGATTCACCCCTCCACTTT. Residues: CASSFGMGMGHDSPLHF.

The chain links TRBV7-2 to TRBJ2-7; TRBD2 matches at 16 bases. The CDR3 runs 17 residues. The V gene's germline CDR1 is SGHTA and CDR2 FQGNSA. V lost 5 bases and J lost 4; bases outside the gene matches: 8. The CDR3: CASSGGLAGGLGYEQYF. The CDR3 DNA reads TGTGCCAGCAGCGGGGGACTAGCGGGGGGGCTAGGGTACGAGCAGTACTTC.

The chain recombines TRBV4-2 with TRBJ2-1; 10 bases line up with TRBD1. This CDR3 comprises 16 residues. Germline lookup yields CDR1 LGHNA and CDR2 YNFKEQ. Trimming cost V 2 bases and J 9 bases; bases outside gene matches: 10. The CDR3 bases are TGTGCCAGCAGCCAATGGGACAGGGGTTTAAGTGGTGAGCAGTTCTTC. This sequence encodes CASSQWDRGLSGEQFF.

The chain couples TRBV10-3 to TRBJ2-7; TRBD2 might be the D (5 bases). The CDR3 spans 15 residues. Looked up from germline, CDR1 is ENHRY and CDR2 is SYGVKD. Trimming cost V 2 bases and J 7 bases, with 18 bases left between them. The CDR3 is CAISEPSGVAIEQYF. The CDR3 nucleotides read TGTGCCATCAGTGAGCCGTCCGGGGTGGCCATAGAGCAGTACTTC.